These T cell receptor beta chains were read from a single sample in a study of control samples from healthy donors and cancer patients. Clones were sequenced by immunoSEQ multiplex PCR, and TCRdb holds only the in-frame ones, with some missing. The sample has 61,000 or so clones, around 90% seen once. The sample was PBMCs. The receptor set was obtained from a man aged 55 to 70 with colorectal cancer. The CDR3 runs from the conserved cysteine through the conserved F or W. D genes are given only for firm matches. Size is stated for part of the rows, as once, few or many counts, or as a class when the clone is expanded.

TRBD2 | TRBJ2-2 | . | TRBV24-1 | TGTGCCACCAGTGATCCATCTAGCGGGGCCGGGGAGCTGTTTTTT | CATSDPSSGAGELFF
. | TRBJ1-2 | . | TRBV30 | TGTGCCTGGAGTGTACGAGTGGGGGAGGGCTACACCTTC | CAWSVRVGEGYTF
TRBD2 | TRBJ2-5 | . | TRBV6-5 | TGTGCCAGCAACGGACTAGCGGGGAATCAAGAGACCCAGTACTTC | CASNGLAGNQETQYF
. | TRBJ2-5 | few | TRBV4-1 | TGCGCCAGCAGCCAAGATGGGGGGGGCGGAGAGACCCAGTACTTC | CASSQDGGGGETQYF
. | TRBJ1-6 | medium-sized | TRBV5-5 | TGTGCCAGCAGCTTGGGACCCGTGGGGTATTCACCCCTCCACTTT | CASSLGPVGYSPLHF
. | TRBJ2-5 | . | TRBV9 | TGTGCCAGCAGCCCGCAAGCCGTGGGGGAGACCCAGTACTTC | CASSPQAVGETQYF
TRBD1 | TRBJ1-2 | . | TRBV5-1 | TGCGCCAGCAGCTTAATGACAGGGTATGGCTACACCTTC | CASSLMTGYGYTF
. | TRBJ1-2 | . | TRBV27 | TGTGCCAGCAGTTTAGGAATGAACTATGGCTACACCTTC | CASSLGMNYGYTF
. | TRBJ2-7 | few | TRBV2 | TGTGCCAGCAACCCCGTGCTGCACTCCTACGAGCAGTACTTC | CASNPVLHSYEQYF
. | TRBJ1-1 | . | TRBV6-5 | TGTGCCAGCAGCCACCGCGGAAGGGTGGCAGCTTTCTTT | CASSHRGRVAAFF
. | TRBJ2-1 | . | TRBV7-3 | TGTGCCAGCAGCTTGGTGAGGGGCTCCTACAATGAGCAGTTCTTC | CASSLVRGSYNEQFF
TRBD1 | TRBJ1-2 | . | TRBV4-3 | TGCGCCAGCAGCCAAGGACAGGGCGTTTGGAATGGCTACACCTTC | CASSQGQGVWNGYTF
TRBD1 | TRBJ2-2 | . | TRBV11-2 | TGTGCCAGCAGCTCTTCAGGGGGCCGGACCGGGGAGCTGTTTTTT | CASSSSGGRTGELFF
. | TRBJ1-2 | . | TRBV11-3 | TGTGCCAGCAGCAGGACAGCTAACTATGGCTACACCTTC | CASSRTANYGYTF
TRBD1 | TRBJ1-5 | . | TRBV6-6 | TGTGCCAGCAGTCCTCTTGGGACAGGGGAGGGGCAGCCCCAGCATTTT | CASSPLGTGEGQPQHF
. | TRBJ2-2 | . | TRBV5-1 | TGCGCCAGCAGCCCCTCCCAGGGTGGCGCCGGGGAGCTGTTTTTT | CASSPSQGGAGELFF
. | TRBJ1-2 | . | TRBV4-1 | TGCGCCAGCAGCCAACCTGGGACTGCAGCCTATGGCTACACCTTC | CASSQPGTAAYGYTF
. | TRBJ2-3 | once | TRBV4-3 | TGCGCCAGCAGCCAAGACCGAGACGGTACGCAGTATTTT | CASSQDRDGTQYF
. | TRBJ2-1 | . | TRBV5-1 | TGCGCCAGCAGCTTGGCGGCAGAGTCCTACAATGAGCAGTTCTTC | CASSLAAESYNEQFF
. | TRBJ2-4 | . | TRBV19 | TGTGCCAGTAGTATAGTCGGGAACTGGAACACTCAGTACTTC | CASSIVGNWNTQYF
. | TRBJ2-1 | . | TRBV6-6 | TGTGCCAGCAGTTCCTACTACAATGAGCAGTTCTTC | CASSSYYNEQFF
TRBD2 | TRBJ2-7 | . | TRBV6-2/TRBV6-3 | TGTGCCAGCAGTTACCCCCCCGGGACTAGCGGGGGTTACGAGCAGTACTTC | CASSYPPGTSGGYEQYF
. | TRBJ2-7 | . | TRBV7-9 | TGTGCCAGCAGCTCAGGTGGGGCCCGGGGGCTCTACGAGCAGTACTTC | CASSSGGARGLYEQYF
TRBD2 | TRBJ2-3 | . | TRBV5-1 | TGCGCCAGCAGCTTTAGCGGGGGCCGGGGCACAGATACGCAGTATTTT | CASSFSGGRGTDTQYF
. | TRBJ2-3 | . | TRBV6-2/TRBV6-3 | TGTGCCAGCAGTGCCTTAGTAGGTACGCAGTATTTT | CASSALVGTQYF
. | TRBJ1-2 | . | TRBV28 | TGTGCCAGCAGATGGGTTACAGGGCGAACTAAGAACTATGGCTACACCTTC | CASRWVTGRTKNYGYTF
TRBD1 | TRBJ1-1 | . | TRBV28 | TGTGCCAGCAGTTTGGGGACAGAAGTGAACACTGAAGCTTTCTTT | CASSLGTEVNTEAFF
TRBD1 | TRBJ1-2 | . | TRBV10-3 | TGTGCCATCAGTGATGGGACAGCCTATGGCTACACCTTC | CAISDGTAYGYTF
TRBD1 | TRBJ2-1 | . | TRBV9 | TGTGCCAGCAGCACCCAGACAGGGAGCTCCTACAATGAGCAGTTCTTC | CASSTQTGSSYNEQFF
. | TRBJ2-5 | . | TRBV7-8 | TGTGCCAGCAGCACAGGGACACCACGGACCCAGTACTTC | CASSTGTPRTQYF
. | TRBJ2-5 | . | TRBV7-2 | TGTGCCAGTGCCCCGTTGGGGGGCCAAGAGACCCAGTACTTC | CASAPLGGQETQYF
TRBD1 | TRBJ1-2 | . | TRBV7-2 | TGTGCCAGCAGCAGGACAGGTTTTAACTATGGCTACACCTTC | CASSRTGFNYGYTF
. | TRBJ1-6 | . | TRBV27 | TGTGCCAGCCGATGGAGCTCCTATAATTCACCCCTCCACTTT | CASRWSSYNSPLHF
. | TRBJ2-3 | . | TRBV7-2 | TGTGCCAGCAGCACCTACACCACAGATACGCAGTATTTT | CASSTYTTDTQYF
. | TRBJ1-1 | . | TRBV27 | TGTGCCAGCAGAGGATTCGCTGAAGCTTTCTTT | CASRGFAEAFF
. | TRBJ2-1 | . | TRBV5-4 | TGTGCCAGCCACTGGGGGGGGCGAGGATACAATGAGCAGTTCTTC | CASHWGGRGYNEQFF
. | TRBJ2-7 | . | TRBV7-2 | TGTGCCAGCAGCAGGCCAGGGCTATACGAGCAGTACTTC | CASSRPGLYEQYF
. | TRBJ1-5 | . | TRBV15 | TGTGCCACCAGCCCCCGGAAAGCTCAGCCCCAGCATTTT | CATSPRKAQPQHF
TRBD1 | TRBJ1-1 | . | TRBV12-3/TRBV12-4 | TGTGCCAGCAGTTTAGGGGGACAGGAAGCTTTCTTT | CASSLGGQEAFF
. | TRBJ1-6 | few | TRBV7-9 | TGTGCCAGCAGCCCCGGGGGGTCCTCACCCCTCCACTTT | CASSPGGSSPLHF
. | TRBJ2-7 | . | TRBV7-3 | TGTGCCAGCAGCAACTCGGGGAGCTCCTACGAGCAGTACTTC | CASSNSGSSYEQYF
. | TRBJ2-5 | . | TRBV29-1 | TGCAGCGCAGCCGGACTTCTCTCAGAGACCCAGTACTTC | CSAAGLLSETQYF
. | TRBJ1-4 | . | TRBV28 | TGTGCCAGCAGTTTAATTAGAGGGGCGGGAAATGAAAAACTGTTTTTT | CASSLIRGAGNEKLFF
. | TRBJ1-2 | . | TRBV5-5 | TGTGCCAGCAGCTTGGGGGGCTACTATGGCTACACCTTC | CASSLGGYYGYTF
. | TRBJ1-5 | . | TRBV11-2 | TGTGCCAGCAGCTCGGACAGAAATCAGCCCCAGCATTTT | CASSSDRNQPQHF
TRBD1 | TRBJ1-4 | . | TRBV5-6 | TGTGCCAGCAGCTTGGAAGGACAGGGGGCCGGAAAACTGTTTTTT | CASSLEGQGAGKLFF
TRBD1 | TRBJ2-7 | . | TRBV4-1 | TGCGCCAGCAGGAAAGGACAGGCAGCCTACGAGCAGTACTTC | CASRKGQAAYEQYF
. | TRBJ1-6 | . | TRBV10-3 | TGTGCCATCAGTGACCCTCCCGGGACCTATAATTCACCCCTCCACTTT | CAISDPPGTYNSPLHF
. | TRBJ1-5 | . | TRBV7-8 | TGTGCCAGCAGCTTAGCCCGTCTACAGTTTAGCAATCAGCCCCAGCATTTT | CASSLARLQFSNQPQHF
TRBD1 | TRBJ2-7 | . | TRBV27 | TGTGCCAGCAGCCCGGGACAGGGTTTCCACGAGCAGTACTTC | CASSPGQGFHEQYF
. | TRBJ2-1 | . | TRBV6-6 | TGTGCCAGCACCCAAGGCAGGGGGCAGTTCTTC | CASTQGRGQFF
TRBD1 | TRBJ2-5 | . | TRBV3-1/TRBV3-2 | TGTGCCAGCAGCCAGCCTAGGACAGGGAAAGAGACCCAGTACTTC | CASSQPRTGKETQYF
. | TRBJ2-3 | . | TRBV5-1 | TGCGCCAGCAGCTTGCAAGCCTATCCGAAGAGCACAGATACGCAGTATTTT | CASSLQAYPKSTDTQYF
TRBD1 | TRBJ2-7 | . | TRBV6-5 | TGTGCCAGCAGTAACCGGGACAGGGAGTACTTC | CASSNRDREYF
TRBD1 | TRBJ2-4 | . | TRBV6-5 | TGTGCCAGCAGCCGCGACAGGGGGCCCAAAAACATTCAGTACTTC | CASSRDRGPKNIQYF
. | TRBJ2-1 | . | TRBV2 | TGTGCCAGCAGTCGAGCGTTCGGAAATGAGCAGTTCTTC | CASSRAFGNEQFF
. | TRBJ2-5 | . | TRBV7-9 | TGTGCCAGCAGCTTATCTGCGTACCAAGAGACCCAGTACTTC | CASSLSAYQETQYF
. | TRBJ1-1 | . | TRBV15 | TGTGCCACCAGCAGAGTTCGGTACACTGAAGCTTTCTTT | CATSRVRYTEAFF
. | TRBJ1-2 | . | TRBV5-6 | TGTGCCAGCAGCTTGGGACGCTTGTATGGCTACACCTTC | CASSLGRLYGYTF
TRBD1 | TRBJ2-5 | . | TRBV6-1 | TGTGCCAGCAGTGATCCTATCTCCGGGACAGGGGCGGAGACCCAGTACTTC | CASSDPISGTGAETQYF